This T cell receptor (beta chain) was profiled in a study of T-cell memory formation after mild COVID-19. Study summary: TCR clusters showed largely donor specificity. Study observations and caveats: Day 37-peaking second-wave clones had unconfirmed SARS-CoV-2 specificity. Whereas later expanders leaned CD4+, clones contracting day 15 to 85 showed a balanced CD4/CD8 makeup. Those CD4+ clones that contracted were mainly in CM and EM (CD8+ ones in EMRA).

V was clipped by 0 bases and J by 1 base; unmatched bases: 8. Looked up from germline, CDR1 is SGHKS and CDR2 is YYEKEE (reference sequence). This CDR3 has 17 residues. TCRdb used MiXCR to reprocess the 5' RACE reads, holding one entry per CDR3 protein. The repertoire holds around 320,000 distinct CDR3 sequences, under 30% seen once, with roughly 13% in the top ten. Comments on this clonotype: Its antigen is not known.

This clonotype was sampled from an adult woman who had mild COVID-19 (a few samples of this study predate the infection). Cell type and time point are not known. This chain joins TRBV5-5 and TRBJ1-1; TRBD1 aligns across 8 bases. Sequencing was carried out using PBMCs or a T cell subset sorted from them (not recorded which). The CDR3 DNA sequence: TGTGCCAGCAGCTTGGTGTCAGGGGGCAGAACGAACACTGAAGCTTTCTTT. It codes for CASSLVSGGRTNTEAFF.